These T cell receptor beta chains were read from a single sample in a study of OX40 agonist ivuxolimab in advanced cancers. Some clones are missing from TCRdb's copy, which holds only in-frame ones; the method was immunoSEQ multiplex PCR. The sample has about 80,000 clones, about 92% seen once; the top ten hold roughly 9%. Sequences were derived from CD4+ or CD8+ T cells sorted from blood, sampled in a trial of the OX40 agonist ivuxolimab. These receptors came from an adult with an advanced solid tumor such as melanoma, head and neck, liver or kidney cancer. CDR3s leave out the opening cysteine and the closing phenylalanine or tryptophan. Each record gives: clone size, V gene, D gene, CDR3 protein. D genes are given only for firm matches. Clone size, where shown, is once, few, many, or a class for clones that have expanded.

clone_size: -; v_call: TRBV19; d_call: -; cdr3_aa: ASSIDLSSYNSPLH
clone_size: -; v_call: TRBV7-3; d_call: TRBD2; cdr3_aa: ASSLFAGGGDTQY
clone_size: -; v_call: TRBV5-1; d_call: -; cdr3_aa: ASSYGPGHGMNTGELF
clone_size: -; v_call: TRBV7-8; d_call: -; cdr3_aa: ASSLGQGEAF
clone_size: -; v_call: TRBV6-4; d_call: -; cdr3_aa: ASSEGPRSYNEQF
clone_size: -; v_call: TRBV29-1; d_call: -; cdr3_aa: SVEDFPPQGTAGANVLT
clone_size: once; v_call: TRBV27; d_call: -; cdr3_aa: ASSSGISGNTIY
clone_size: -; v_call: TRBV5-5; d_call: -; cdr3_aa: ASTETGTMGETQY
clone_size: -; v_call: TRBV2; d_call: -; cdr3_aa: ASNPRGYGYT
clone_size: -; v_call: TRBV6-5; d_call: -; cdr3_aa: ASSYSTGHGYT
clone_size: -; v_call: TRBV27; d_call: -; cdr3_aa: ASRYLLNTEAF
clone_size: once; v_call: TRBV7-8; d_call: TRBD1; cdr3_aa: ASSLLTGSNQPQH
clone_size: -; v_call: TRBV2; d_call: -; cdr3_aa: ASSEGRSSYEQY
clone_size: once; v_call: TRBV5-4; d_call: TRBD1; cdr3_aa: ASSPQGAYEQY
clone_size: few; v_call: TRBV2; d_call: -; cdr3_aa: ASSDGQNQPQH
clone_size: -; v_call: TRBV30; d_call: TRBD2; cdr3_aa: AWSVSSGAYEQY
clone_size: -; v_call: TRBV15; d_call: TRBD1; cdr3_aa: ATSGGQGGEKLF
clone_size: once; v_call: TRBV9; d_call: -; cdr3_aa: ASSVAGRDTQY
clone_size: -; v_call: TRBV5-6; d_call: -; cdr3_aa: ASSKGQSSYEQY
clone_size: -; v_call: TRBV4-2; d_call: -; cdr3_aa: ASSPPTTDTQY
clone_size: -; v_call: TRBV7-6; d_call: -; cdr3_aa: ASSLRGISYEQY
clone_size: -; v_call: TRBV5-1; d_call: -; cdr3_aa: ASSYDRLAYNEQF
clone_size: -; v_call: TRBV5-4; d_call: -; cdr3_aa: ASSRGAETGEQY
clone_size: -; v_call: TRBV7-9; d_call: -; cdr3_aa: ASSLRGLDTQY
clone_size: once; v_call: TRBV6-6; d_call: TRBD1; cdr3_aa: ASTFWTGLNYGYT
clone_size: -; v_call: TRBV7-8; d_call: -; cdr3_aa: ASSIEWGSNQPQH
clone_size: -; v_call: TRBV27; d_call: -; cdr3_aa: ASSLSYGTRSYEQY
clone_size: -; v_call: TRBV14; d_call: -; cdr3_aa: ASSPPGGYNEQF
clone_size: -; v_call: TRBV4-3; d_call: TRBD2; cdr3_aa: ASSQTPDGLAGIGQTQY
clone_size: -; v_call: TRBV19; d_call: -; cdr3_aa: ASSAGFVVEAF
clone_size: -; v_call: TRBV7-2; d_call: TRBD1; cdr3_aa: ASSLAVQGAVSYEQY
clone_size: -; v_call: TRBV28; d_call: -; cdr3_aa: ASRRSRTGGGHLAKNIQY
clone_size: -; v_call: TRBV14; d_call: -; cdr3_aa: ASSQAGRWTEAF
clone_size: -; v_call: TRBV6-5; d_call: -; cdr3_aa: ASSYGPNEQF
clone_size: -; v_call: TRBV19; d_call: TRBD1; cdr3_aa: ASSILTGGPYEQY
clone_size: -; v_call: TRBV11-2; d_call: -; cdr3_aa: ASSLAQFNEQY
clone_size: -; v_call: TRBV12-5; d_call: -; cdr3_aa: ASGLDRRGLNGYT
clone_size: -; v_call: TRBV7-6; d_call: TRBD2; cdr3_aa: ASSPRLAGSTDTQY
clone_size: -; v_call: TRBV27; d_call: -; cdr3_aa: ASSIGGTNTEAF
clone_size: once; v_call: TRBV27; d_call: TRBD1; cdr3_aa: ASRKDRVAYNEQF
clone_size: -; v_call: TRBV6-6; d_call: -; cdr3_aa: ASSYSSGWDGELF
clone_size: -; v_call: TRBV13; d_call: -; cdr3_aa: ASSLPDLGRSEQY
clone_size: -; v_call: TRBV13; d_call: TRBD1; cdr3_aa: ASSAQGAQPEAF
clone_size: -; v_call: TRBV9; d_call: -; cdr3_aa: ASSVGNTGELF
clone_size: once; v_call: TRBV5-4; d_call: TRBD1; cdr3_aa: ASSWGQDAWGYT
clone_size: -; v_call: TRBV4-3; d_call: TRBD2; cdr3_aa: ASSHRPGLAEDNEQF
clone_size: -; v_call: TRBV11-1; d_call: -; cdr3_aa: ASSPGPDTDGYT
clone_size: -; v_call: TRBV5-6; d_call: -; cdr3_aa: ASSSGAGGYT
clone_size: -; v_call: TRBV5-5; d_call: -; cdr3_aa: ASSFRYNEQF
clone_size: -; v_call: TRBV10-1; d_call: -; cdr3_aa: ASSESTEVDTEAF
clone_size: -; v_call: TRBV7-9; d_call: -; cdr3_aa: ASSLKVTGELF
clone_size: -; v_call: TRBV11-2; d_call: -; cdr3_aa: ASSLGTGTYEQY
clone_size: -; v_call: TRBV30; d_call: -; cdr3_aa: AWSPRPYEQY
clone_size: -; v_call: TRBV5-6; d_call: -; cdr3_aa: ASSLGAELF
clone_size: -; v_call: TRBV7-9; d_call: -; cdr3_aa: ASSLVFNEQF
clone_size: -; v_call: TRBV27; d_call: TRBD1; cdr3_aa: ASSLWGTGGETQY
clone_size: -; v_call: TRBV2; d_call: -; cdr3_aa: ATDRSGVSSYEQY
clone_size: -; v_call: TRBV27; d_call: -; cdr3_aa: ASSLSEGSYEQY
clone_size: once; v_call: TRBV7-9; d_call: -; cdr3_aa: ASTGSQSSYEQY
clone_size: -; v_call: TRBV7-9; d_call: -; cdr3_aa: AFDKMNTEAF